This is a list of T cell receptor beta chains from one sample in a study of regulatory T cells in long-lasting Graves disease. MiXCR, run by TCRdb on the multiplex PCR reads, gives a single entry per CDR3 protein. The repertoire includes hundreds of thousands of distinct CDR3 sequences, roughly a sixth of them detected once, and roughly 29% sits in the top ten. Separately, the same data were catalogued under a study of T cells in Graves' hyperthyroidism and ophthalmopathy.

The sample here was peripheral blood mononuclear cells (PBMCs), taken at new diagnosis, from a patient treated with antithyroid drugs. Receptors were obtained from a middle-aged man with Graves disease. The CDR3 runs from the conserved cysteine through the conserved F or W. The D gene is left open where the match is weak. Clone size is shown for a subset of rows, as once, few, many or a class of expanded clone.

>many|-|TRBV9|TRBJ2-3
CASSVTRADTQYF
TGTGCCAGCAGCGTGACTAGGGCAGATACGCAGTATTTT
>-|TRBD1|TRBV9|TRBJ1-6
CASSADRDSPLHF
TGTGCCAGCAGCGCGGACAGGGATTCACCCCTCCACTTT
>many|-|TRBV11-1|TRBJ2-2
CASSLFRGTRNTGELFF
TGTGCCAGCAGCTTATTTAGGGGGACGAGAAACACCGGGGAGCTGTTTTTT
>many|-|TRBV27|TRBJ1-1
CASTRTSEAFF
TGTGCCAGCACCAGGACAAGTGAAGCTTTCTTT
>many|TRBD1|TRBV30|TRBJ2-1
CAWSVQGGAEQFF
TGTGCCTGGAGTGTTCAAGGGGGCGCTGAGCAGTTCTTC
>-|TRBD1|TRBV5-5|TRBJ1-1
CASSPLDRVNTEAFF
TGTGCCAGCAGCCCTCTGGACAGGGTGAACACTGAAGCTTTCTTT
>-|-|TRBV29-1|TRBJ2-3
CSATGGLTDTQYF
TGCAGCGCGACGGGGGGCCTCACAGATACGCAGTATTTT
>-|-|TRBV6-2/TRBV6-3|TRBJ2-7
CASSYGNREPSEQYF
TGTGCCAGCAGTTACGGGAACAGGGAGCCGAGCGAGCAGTACTTC
>many|-|TRBV4-3|TRBJ2-2
CASSRDGTGELFF
TGCGCCAGCAGTCGGGACGGCACCGGGGAGCTGTTTTTT
>many|-|TRBV12-3/TRBV12-4|TRBJ1-1
CASRTGTLIMNTEAFF
TGTGCCAGCAGGACCGGGACGCTCATTATGAACACTGAAGCTTTCTTT
>-|-|TRBV4-3|TRBJ2-7
CASRSQLQGNYEQYF
TGCGCCAGCAGGTCCCAATTACAAGGGAACTACGAGCAGTACTTC
>many|-|TRBV9|TRBJ2-5
CASSVDGLAKETQYF
TGTGCCAGCAGCGTAGATGGGCTAGCGAAGGAGACCCAGTACTTC
>-|-|TRBV5-1|TRBJ1-1
CASSVRQKMNTEAFF
TGCGCCAGCAGCGTAAGACAGAAAATGAACACTGAAGCTTTCTTT
>many|TRBD2|TRBV3-1|TRBJ2-5
CASSQRVAGGNQETQYF
TGTGCCAGCAGCCAGCGGGTAGCGGGCGGAAACCAAGAGACCCAGTACTTC
>many|-|TRBV3-1|TRBJ2-5
CASSQAPGGFGETQYF
TGTGCCAGCAGCCAAGCTCCCGGCGGGTTTGGCGAGACCCAGTACTTC
>many|-|TRBV7-3|TRBJ2-7
CASSIGPIYEQYF
TGTGCCAGCAGCATCGGGCCCATCTACGAGCAGTACTTC
>few|-|TRBV7-9|TRBJ1-1
CASSLALGRDTEAFF
TGTGCCAGCAGCTTAGCGTTGGGCAGAGACACTGAAGCTTTCTTT
>few|-|TRBV4-3|TRBJ2-7
CASSQDAVAYEQYF
TGCGCCAGCAGCCAAGATGCAGTCGCGTACGAGCAGTACTTC
>many|-|TRBV2|TRBJ1-2
CASSEAGGARGYTF
TGTGCCAGCAGTGAAGCTGGGGGGGCGCGGGGCTACACCTTC
>-|TRBD1|TRBV24-1|TRBJ2-3
CATSDLRTGGGTDTQYF
TGTGCCACCAGTGATTTGCGGACAGGGGGGGGGACAGATACGCAGTATTTT
>few|-|TRBV20-1|TRBJ1-5
CSARWEEGNQPQHF
TGCAGTGCTAGATGGGAGGAGGGCAATCAGCCCCAGCATTTT
>many|TRBD2|TRBV5-1|TRBJ2-3
CASSFGGGATDTQYF
TGCGCCAGCAGCTTCGGCGGGGGGGCAACAGATACGCAGTATTTT
>many|-|TRBV9|TRBJ1-3
CASSVGISGNTIYF
TGTGCCAGCAGTGTTGGGATCTCTGGAAACACCATATATTTT
>many|-|TRBV9|TRBJ2-1
CASSVAQGLGEQFF
TGTGCCAGCAGTGTAGCCCAGGGTTTGGGTGAGCAGTTCTTC
>-|-|TRBV18|TRBJ1-4
CASSPPSRDSFNEKLFF
TGTGCCAGCTCACCACCGAGTAGAGACAGCTTTAATGAAAAACTGTTTTTT
>many|TRBD1|TRBV6-1|TRBJ1-5
CASRRQGRQPQHF
TGTGCCAGCAGGAGACAGGGGAGACAGCCCCAGCATTTT
>-|-|TRBV12-3/TRBV12-4|TRBJ1-6
CASRTRFPTGRSPLHF
TGTGCCAGCAGAACTAGGTTCCCGACAGGTCGTTCACCCCTCCACTTT
>many|-|TRBV6-1|TRBJ2-3
CASSDAAGTTDTQYF
TGTGCCAGCAGTGACGCGGCGGGGACCACAGATACGCAGTATTTT
>few|-|TRBV6-1|TRBJ2-4
CASSGRGKNIQYF
TGTGCCAGCAGCGGGAGAGGCAAAAACATTCAGTACTTC
>-|-|TRBV7-6|TRBJ2-2
CASSSRDTPTGELFF
TGTGCCAGCAGCTCCCGGGATACCCCCACCGGGGAGCTGTTTTTT
>many|TRBD1|TRBV13|TRBJ2-1
CASSRGQGRYNEQFF
TGTGCCAGCAGCCGAGGACAGGGCCGATACAATGAGCAGTTCTTC
>many|TRBD1|TRBV5-1|TRBJ2-7
CASSSIDRAYEQYF
TGCGCCAGCAGCTCGATAGACAGGGCCTACGAGCAGTACTTC
>-|TRBD1|TRBV7-2|TRBJ2-7
CASSRRQGQSSYEQYF
TGTGCCAGCAGCAGGCGACAGGGGCAAAGCTCCTACGAGCAGTACTTC
>-|TRBD1|TRBV30|TRBJ1-2
CAWSKGQGDGYTF
TGTGCCTGGAGTAAGGGACAGGGGGACGGCTACACCTTC
>once|TRBD1|TRBV5-1|TRBJ2-6
CASSRGQGARGANVLTF
TGCGCCAGCAGCAGGGGACAGGGGGCGCGGGGGGCCAACGTCCTGACTTTC
>many|TRBD1|TRBV5-1|TRBJ1-2
CASSLATGEGYGYTF
TGCGCCAGCAGCTTGGCCACAGGGGAGGGCTATGGCTACACCTTC
>-|TRBD1|TRBV5-1|TRBJ2-5
CASSDPGTGGETQYF
TGCGCCAGCAGCGACCCCGGGACAGGGGGGGAGACCCAGTACTTC
>few|-|TRBV5-8|TRBJ2-3
CASSLGSVYTDTQYF
TGTGCCAGCAGCTTGGGTTCGGTTTACACAGATACGCAGTATTTT
>-|-|TRBV6-4|TRBJ2-2
CASSAGPSNTGELFF
TGTGCCAGCAGCGCGGGACCGTCGAACACCGGGGAGCTGTTTTTT
>many|-|TRBV18|TRBJ1-1
CASSINSGIGTEAFF
TGTGCCAGCTCTATCAACTCAGGGATCGGCACTGAAGCTTTCTTT
>many|-|TRBV3-1|TRBJ1-5
CASSQAGRFNQPQHF
TGTGCCAGCAGCCAGGCAGGGAGGTTCAATCAGCCCCAGCATTTT
>many|-|TRBV18|TRBJ2-2
CASSPAGGSGELFF
TGTGCCAGCTCACCAGCCGGGGGCTCCGGGGAGCTGTTTTTT
>-|TRBD1|TRBV6-5|TRBJ1-3
CASSLTGGAAGNTTYF
TGTGCCAGCAGTTTGACAGGGGGCGCGGCTGGAAACACCACATATTTT
>many|-|TRBV18|TRBJ2-7
CASSPPQGTFYEQYF
TGTGCCAGCTCACCACCACAGGGTACGTTCTACGAGCAGTACTTC
>few|-|TRBV12-5|TRBJ2-2
CASGPANTGELFF
TGTGCTAGTGGCCCGGCGAACACCGGGGAGCTGTTTTTT
>-|-|TRBV6-1|TRBJ1-2
CASSESLIGSLHGYTF
TGTGCCAGCAGTGAATCGTTAATCGGCTCCCTACATGGCTACACCTTC
>few|TRBD1|TRBV24-1|TRBJ2-2
CATSDVDRGYTGELFF
TGTGCCACCAGTGACGTCGACAGGGGGTACACCGGGGAGCTGTTTTTT
>few|-|TRBV5-4|TRBJ1-2
CASSLAGQRNYGYTF
TGTGCCAGCAGCTTGGCCGGACAAAGAAACTATGGCTACACCTTC
>many|TRBD1|TRBV28|TRBJ2-3
CASSKGTGGSTDTQYF
TGTGCCAGCAGTAAAGGGACAGGGGGAAGCACAGATACGCAGTATTTT
>-|-|TRBV7-2|TRBJ1-3
CASSRGLNSGNTIYF
TGTGCCAGCAGCCGGGGACTGAACTCTGGAAACACCATATATTTT
>-|-|TRBV27|TRBJ1-1
CASSSGVAMNTEAFF
TGTGCCAGCAGTTCTGGGGTGGCCATGAACACTGAAGCTTTCTTT
>-|-|TRBV6-1|TRBJ2-3
CASGREPVGTDTQYF
TGTGCCAGTGGCCGGGAACCAGTCGGCACAGATACGCAGTATTTT
>-|-|TRBV5-1|TRBJ1-2
CASSLEIGVNGYTF
TGCGCCAGCAGCTTGGAAATTGGGGTTAATGGCTACACCTTC
>once|TRBD2|TRBV20-1|TRBJ2-3
CSASLGTSGGTDTQYF
TGCAGTGCTAGCTTAGGGACTAGCGGGGGGACAGATACGCAGTATTTT
>many|-|TRBV18|TRBJ2-3
CASSETSTDTQYF
TGTGCCAGCAGTGAGACTAGCACAGATACGCAGTATTTT
>few|TRBD2|TRBV19|TRBJ2-1
CASSISGDRYNEQFF
TGTGCCAGTAGTATTAGCGGGGACCGCTACAATGAGCAGTTCTTC